This TCR beta chain was documented in a study of blood T cells in healthy people across ages. It was with a sample-barcoded 5' primer and a J-beta primer mix that a second PCR of roughly 7 to 12 cycles was run. TCRdb reanalysed the 5' RACE reads using MiXCR and keeps one entry per CDR3 protein. The sample lists approximately 800,000 distinct CDR3 sequences, around 34% occurring once. Worth noting for this clonotype: What it binds is not known.

Whole-study results and caveats: Leaving the PBMCs unsorted stopped any conclusive comparison of naive versus antigen-experienced cells. Per million T cells, TCR beta diversity dropped about linearly as age rose.

Germline CDR1 MNHEY, CDR2 SVGAGI. V was pared by 5 bases and J by 3 bases, with 12 bases between. This CDR3 comprises 14 residues. Russia was home to the donors, healthy Caucasian individuals aged about 6 to 90. The origin of this receptor is a young man in good health. The V gene is TRBV6-5, the J gene TRBJ2-3; D call uncertain. The specimen sequenced was blood. This CDR3 reads CASSVQLETDTQYF. In DNA, the CDR3 is TGTGCCAGCAGTGTCCAACTCGAAACAGATACGCAGTATTTT.